This T cell receptor beta chain appears in the sequencing data of a study of Tregs in tolerant kidney transplant recipients. FACS sorting followed an approximately six-day coculture of CFSE-labeled recipient PBMCs with irradiated graft donor PBMCs. Measured with immunoSEQ multiplex PCR; TCRdb has only the in-frame clones, and not every one. The table for this sample gives 2,500 to 3,500 clones. Germline values: CDR1 SGDLS, CDR2 YYNGEE. The junction had 11 bases not matched to a gene; V was cut back by 4 bases and J by 3 bases. This CDR3 is built from 17 residues. Of note for this clone: Its antigen is unknown. The read ends 3 residues before the CDR3 terminus; that terminus is restored from the germline J gene.

Sequenced here: CD8+ T cells from blood cultured with allogeneic cells, sampled before the transplant. The sequence came from a human patient who received a combined kidney and bone marrow transplant. This chain uses TRBV9 with TRBJ2-3, with 10 bases that match TRBD1. The CDR3 reads CASSPPKTGGGTDTQYF. The sequenced part of the CDR3 DNA is TGTGCCAGCAGCCCCCCCAAGACAGGGGGCGGTACAGATACG.